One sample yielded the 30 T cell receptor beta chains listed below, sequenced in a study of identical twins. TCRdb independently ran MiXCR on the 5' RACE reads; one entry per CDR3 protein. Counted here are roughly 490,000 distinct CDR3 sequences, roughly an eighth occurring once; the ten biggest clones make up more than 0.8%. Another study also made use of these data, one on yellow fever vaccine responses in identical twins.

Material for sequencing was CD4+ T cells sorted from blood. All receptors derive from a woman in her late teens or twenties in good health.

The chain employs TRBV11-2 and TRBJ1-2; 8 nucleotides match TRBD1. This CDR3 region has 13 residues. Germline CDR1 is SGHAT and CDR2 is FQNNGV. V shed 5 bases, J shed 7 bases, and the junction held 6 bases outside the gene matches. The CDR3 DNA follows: TGTGCCAGCAGCCAGACGACAGGGGTTGGCTACACCTTC. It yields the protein CASSQTTGVGYTF.

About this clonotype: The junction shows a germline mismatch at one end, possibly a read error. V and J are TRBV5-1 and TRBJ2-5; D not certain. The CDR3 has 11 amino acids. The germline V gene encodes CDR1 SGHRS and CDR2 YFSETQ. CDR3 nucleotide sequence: TGCGCCAGCAGCTTGCAAGAGACCCAGCACTTC. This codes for CASSLQETQHF.

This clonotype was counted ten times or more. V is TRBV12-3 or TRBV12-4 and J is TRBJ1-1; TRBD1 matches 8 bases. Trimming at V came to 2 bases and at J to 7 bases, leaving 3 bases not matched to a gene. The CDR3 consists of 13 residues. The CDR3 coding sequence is TGTGCCAGCAGTTTAAGGGACAGGATTGAAGCTTTCTTT. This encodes CASSLRDRIEAFF.

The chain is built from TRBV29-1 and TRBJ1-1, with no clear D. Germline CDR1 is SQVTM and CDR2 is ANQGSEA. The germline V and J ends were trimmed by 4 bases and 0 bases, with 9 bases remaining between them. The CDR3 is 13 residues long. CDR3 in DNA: TGCAGCGTTGTAGGCAGGATGAACACTGAAGCTTTCTTT. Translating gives CSVVGRMNTEAFF. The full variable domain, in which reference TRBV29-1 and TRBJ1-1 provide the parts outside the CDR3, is SAVISQKPSRDICQRGTSLTIQCQVDSQVTMMFWYRQQPGQSLTLIATANQGSEATYESGFVIDKFPISRPNLTFSTLTVSNMSPEDSSIYLCSVVGRMNTEAFFGQGTRLTVV.

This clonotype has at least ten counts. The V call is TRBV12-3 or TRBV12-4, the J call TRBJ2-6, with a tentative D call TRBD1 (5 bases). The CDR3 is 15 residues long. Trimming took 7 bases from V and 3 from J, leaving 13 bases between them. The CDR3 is CASITSQGGANVLTF. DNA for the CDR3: TGTGCCAGCATCACATCCCAGGGTGGGGCCAACGTCCTGACTTTC.

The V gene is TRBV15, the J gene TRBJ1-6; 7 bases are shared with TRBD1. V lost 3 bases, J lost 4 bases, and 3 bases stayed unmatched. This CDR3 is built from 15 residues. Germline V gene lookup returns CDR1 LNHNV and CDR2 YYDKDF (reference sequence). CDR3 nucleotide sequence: TGTGCCACCAGCAGGGACAGGTCGTATAATTCACCCCTCCACTTT. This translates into CATSRDRSYNSPLHF.

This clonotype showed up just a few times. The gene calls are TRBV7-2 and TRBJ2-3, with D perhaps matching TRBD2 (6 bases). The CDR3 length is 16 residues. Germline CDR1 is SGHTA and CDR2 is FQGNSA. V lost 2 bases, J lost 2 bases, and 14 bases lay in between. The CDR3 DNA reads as TGTGCCAGCAGCTTATTGGGCGGGGCCGCCACAGATACGCAGTATTTT. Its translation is CASSLLGGAATDTQYF. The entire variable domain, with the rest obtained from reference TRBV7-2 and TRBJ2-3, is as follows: GAGVSQSPSNKVTEKGKDVELRCDPISGHTALYWYRQSLGQGLEFLIYFQGNSAPDKSGLPSDRFSAERTGGSVSTLTIQRTQQEDSAVYLCASSLLGGAATDTQYFGPGTRLTVL.

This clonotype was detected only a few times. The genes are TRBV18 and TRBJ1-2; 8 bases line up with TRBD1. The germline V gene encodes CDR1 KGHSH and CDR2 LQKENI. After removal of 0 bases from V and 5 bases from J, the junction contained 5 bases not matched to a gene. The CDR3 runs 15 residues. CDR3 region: CASSPPAGGSYGYTF. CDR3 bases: TGTGCCAGCTCACCACCGGCAGGGGGCAGTTATGGCTACACCTTC.

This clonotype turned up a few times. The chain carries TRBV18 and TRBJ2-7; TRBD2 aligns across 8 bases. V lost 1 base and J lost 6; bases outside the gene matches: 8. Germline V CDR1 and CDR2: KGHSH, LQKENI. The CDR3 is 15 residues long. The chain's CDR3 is CASSPRAAGVAEQYF. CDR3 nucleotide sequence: TGTGCCAGCTCACCACGGGCAGCGGGAGTTGCCGAGCAGTACTTC. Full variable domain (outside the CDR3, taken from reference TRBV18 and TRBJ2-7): NAGVMQNPRHLVRRRGQEARLRCSPMKGHSHVYWYRQLPEEGLKFMVYLQKENIIDESGMPKERFSAEFPKEGPSILRIQQVVRGDSAAYFCASSPRAAGVAEQYFGPGTRLTVT.

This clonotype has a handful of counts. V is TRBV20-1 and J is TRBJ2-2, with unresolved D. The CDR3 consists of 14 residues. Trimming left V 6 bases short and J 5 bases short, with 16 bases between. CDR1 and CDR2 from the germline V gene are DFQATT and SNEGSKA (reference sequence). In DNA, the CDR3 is TGCAGTGCGCAAAGCCTCACGAGGACCGGGGAGCTGTTTTTT. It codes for CSAQSLTRTGELFF.

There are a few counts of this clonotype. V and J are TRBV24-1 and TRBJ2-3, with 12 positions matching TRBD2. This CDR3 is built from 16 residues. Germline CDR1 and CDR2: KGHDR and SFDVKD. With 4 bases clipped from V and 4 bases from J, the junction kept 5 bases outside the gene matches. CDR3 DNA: TGTGCCACCAGTGACCCCACTAGCGGGGGGTCAGATACGCAGTATTTT. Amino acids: CATSDPTSGGSDTQYF.

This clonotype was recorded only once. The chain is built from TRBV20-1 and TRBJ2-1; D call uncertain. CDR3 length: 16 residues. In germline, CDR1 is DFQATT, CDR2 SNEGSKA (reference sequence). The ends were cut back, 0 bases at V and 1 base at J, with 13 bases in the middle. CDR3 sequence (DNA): TGCAGTGCTAGAGATATCTCGGCGGCTTCCTACAATGAGCAGTTCTTC. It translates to CSARDISAASYNEQFF.

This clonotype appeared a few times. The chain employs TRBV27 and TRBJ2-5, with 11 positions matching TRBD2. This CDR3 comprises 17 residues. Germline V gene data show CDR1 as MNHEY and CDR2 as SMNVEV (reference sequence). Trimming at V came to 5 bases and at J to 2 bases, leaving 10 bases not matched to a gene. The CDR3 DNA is TGTGCCAGCAGTCCTACACCTAGCGGGAGGCCACAAGAGACCCAGTACTTC. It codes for CASSPTPSGRPQETQYF.

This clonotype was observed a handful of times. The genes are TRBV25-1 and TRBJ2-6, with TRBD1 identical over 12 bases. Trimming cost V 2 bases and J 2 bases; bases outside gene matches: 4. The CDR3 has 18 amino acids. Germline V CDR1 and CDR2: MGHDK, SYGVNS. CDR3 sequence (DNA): TGTGCCAGCAGTGAACGGGACAGGGGGCTGACTGGGGCCAACGTCCTGACTTTC. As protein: CASSERDRGLTGANVLTF.

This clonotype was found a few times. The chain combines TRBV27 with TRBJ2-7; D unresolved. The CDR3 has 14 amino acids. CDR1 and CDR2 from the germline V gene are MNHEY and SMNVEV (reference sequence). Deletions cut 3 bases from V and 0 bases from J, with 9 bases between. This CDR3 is CASSFSSPSYEQYF. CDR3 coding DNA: TGTGCCAGCAGTTTTTCCAGTCCCTCCTACGAGCAGTACTTC.

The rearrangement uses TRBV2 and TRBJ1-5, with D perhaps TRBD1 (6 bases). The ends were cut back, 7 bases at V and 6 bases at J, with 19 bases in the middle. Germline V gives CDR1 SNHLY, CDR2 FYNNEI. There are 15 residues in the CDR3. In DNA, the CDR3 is TGTGCCAGCACGGGGGCTGGGGGCGCCGGTCAGCCCCAGCATTTT. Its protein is CASTGAGGAGQPQHF. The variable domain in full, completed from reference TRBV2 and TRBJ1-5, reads EPEVTQTPSHQVTQMGQEVILRCVPISNHLYFYWYRQILGQKVEFLVSFYNNEISEKSEIFDDQFSVERPDGSNFTLKIRSTKLEDSAMYFCASTGAGGAGQPQHFGDGTRLSIL.

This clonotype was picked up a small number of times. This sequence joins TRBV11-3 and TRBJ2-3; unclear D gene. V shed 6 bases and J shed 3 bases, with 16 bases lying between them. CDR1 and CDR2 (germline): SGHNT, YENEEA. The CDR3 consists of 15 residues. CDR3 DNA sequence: TGTGCCAGCAGTCGACGCGGCGGTATGACAGATACGCAGTATTTT. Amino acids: CASSRRGGMTDTQYF.

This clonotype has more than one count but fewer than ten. CDR3 amino acids: CSAKLTDTQYF. CDR3 in DNA: TGCAGTGCAAAACTCACAGATACGCAGTATTTT. The genes are TRBV20-1 and TRBJ2-3; D is uncertain. The CDR3 spans 11 residues. Trimming took off 6 bases at V and 2 bases at J, with 6 bases between the two ends. Germline CDR1 is DFQATT and CDR2 is SNEGSKA (reference sequence).

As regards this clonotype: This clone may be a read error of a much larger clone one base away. This CDR3 is CASRADPYNEQFF. DNA for the CDR3: TGTGCCAGCAGGGCCGACCCCTACAATGAGCAGTTCTTC. V and J are TRBV2 and TRBJ2-1; D call uncertain. Germline loops: CDR1 SNHLY, CDR2 FYNNEI. The CDR3 contains 13 residues. The V end lost 6 bases, the J end lost 2 bases, and 8 bases lay between the germline ends.

The CDR3 loop reads CASSLSGAGMDTQYF. Here the CDR3 DNA reads TGTGCCAGCAGTTTGTCCGGGGCGGGGATGGATACGCAGTATTTT. This chain links TRBV28 with TRBJ2-3; tentative D call: TRBD2 (6 bases). The germline gives CDR1 MDHEN, CDR2 SYDVKM. The CDR3 sequence is 15 residues long. The V end was cut by 3 bases, the J end by 6 bases, with 16 bases between. Complete variable domain (other parts from reference TRBV28 and TRBJ2-3): DVKVTQSSRYLVKRTGEKVFLECVQDMDHENMFWYRQDPGLGLRLIYFSYDVKMKEKGDIPEGYSVSREKKERFSLILESASTNQTSMYLCASSLSGAGMDTQYFGPGTRLTVL.

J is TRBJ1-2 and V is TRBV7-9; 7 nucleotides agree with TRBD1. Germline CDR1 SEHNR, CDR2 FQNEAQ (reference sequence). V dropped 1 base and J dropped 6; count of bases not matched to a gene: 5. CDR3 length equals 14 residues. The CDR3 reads CASSLGQGWDGYTF. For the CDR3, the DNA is TGTGCCAGCAGCTTAGGACAGGGATGGGATGGCTACACCTTC.

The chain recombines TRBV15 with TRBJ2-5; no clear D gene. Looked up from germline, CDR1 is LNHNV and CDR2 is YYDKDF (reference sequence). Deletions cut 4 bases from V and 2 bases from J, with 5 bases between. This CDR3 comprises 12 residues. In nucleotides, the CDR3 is TGTGCCACCAGCATCGGACAAGAGACCCAGTACTTC. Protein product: CATSIGQETQYF. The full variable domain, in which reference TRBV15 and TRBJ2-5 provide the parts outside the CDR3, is DAMVIQNPRYQVTQFGKPVTLSCSQTLNHNVMYWYQQKSSQAPKLLFHYYDKDFNNEADTPDNFQSRRPNTSFCFLDIRSPGLGDTAMYLCATSIGQETQYFGPGTRLLVL.

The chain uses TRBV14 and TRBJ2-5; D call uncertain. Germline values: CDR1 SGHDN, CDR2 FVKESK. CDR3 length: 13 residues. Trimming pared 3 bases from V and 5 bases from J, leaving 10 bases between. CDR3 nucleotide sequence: TGTGCCAGCAGCCAGAGAGGTGGGGAGACCCAGTACTTC. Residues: CASSQRGGETQYF. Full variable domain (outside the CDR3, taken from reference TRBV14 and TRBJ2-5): EAGVTQFPSHSVIEKGQTVTLRCDPISGHDNLYWYRRVMGKEIKFLLHFVKESKQDESGMPNNRFLAERTGGTYSTLKVQPAELEDSGVYFCASSQRGGETQYFGPGTRLLVL.

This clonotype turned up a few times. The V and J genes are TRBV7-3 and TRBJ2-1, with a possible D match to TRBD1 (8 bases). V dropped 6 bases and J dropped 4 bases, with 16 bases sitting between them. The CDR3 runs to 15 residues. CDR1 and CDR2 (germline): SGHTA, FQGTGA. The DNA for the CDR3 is TGTGCCAGCAGACAGGGGGGGGCTGGATACAATGAGCAGTTCTTC. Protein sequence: CASRQGGAGYNEQFF.

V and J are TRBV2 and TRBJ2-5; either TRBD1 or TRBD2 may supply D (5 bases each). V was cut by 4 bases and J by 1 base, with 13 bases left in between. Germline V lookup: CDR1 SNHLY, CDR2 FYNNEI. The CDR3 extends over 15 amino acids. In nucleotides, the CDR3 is TGTGCCAGCAGTGGGGACGGTATCGTCCAAGAGACCCAGTACTTC. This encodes CASSGDGIVQETQYF. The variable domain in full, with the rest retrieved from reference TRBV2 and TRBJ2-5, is EPEVTQTPSHQVTQMGQEVILRCVPISNHLYFYWYRQILGQKVEFLVSFYNNEISEKSEIFDDQFSVERPDGSNFTLKIRSTKLEDSAMYFCASSGDGIVQETQYFGPGTRLLVL.

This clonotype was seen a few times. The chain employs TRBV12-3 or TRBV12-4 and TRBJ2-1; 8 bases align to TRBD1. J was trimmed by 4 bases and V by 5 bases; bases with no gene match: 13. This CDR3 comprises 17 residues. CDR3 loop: CASSPRDRDRFYNEQFF. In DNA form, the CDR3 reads TGTGCCAGCAGTCCAAGGGACCGGGACAGGTTTTACAATGAGCAGTTCTTC.

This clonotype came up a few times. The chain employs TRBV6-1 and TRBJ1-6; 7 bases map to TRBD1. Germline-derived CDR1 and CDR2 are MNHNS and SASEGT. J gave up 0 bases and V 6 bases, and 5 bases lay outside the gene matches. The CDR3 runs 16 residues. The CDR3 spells CASRDRSSSYNSPLHF. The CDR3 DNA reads TGTGCCAGCAGGGACAGGTCGAGCTCCTATAATTCACCCCTCCACTTT.

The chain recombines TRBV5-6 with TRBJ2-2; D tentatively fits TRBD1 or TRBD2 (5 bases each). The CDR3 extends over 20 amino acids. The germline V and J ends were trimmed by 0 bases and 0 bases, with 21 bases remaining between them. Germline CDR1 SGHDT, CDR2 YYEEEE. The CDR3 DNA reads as TGTGCCAGCAGCTTGGAACAGGCACGCCGTTCGGGACCGAACACCGGGGAGCTGTTTTTT. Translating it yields CASSLEQARRSGPNTGELFF.

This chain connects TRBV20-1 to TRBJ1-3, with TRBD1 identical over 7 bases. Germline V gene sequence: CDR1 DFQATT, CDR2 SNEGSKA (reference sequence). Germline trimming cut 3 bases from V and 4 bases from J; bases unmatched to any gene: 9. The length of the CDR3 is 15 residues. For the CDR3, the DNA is TGCAGTGCTAGTGGTACAGGGGCGTCCGGAAACACCATATATTTT. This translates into CSASGTGASGNTIYF.

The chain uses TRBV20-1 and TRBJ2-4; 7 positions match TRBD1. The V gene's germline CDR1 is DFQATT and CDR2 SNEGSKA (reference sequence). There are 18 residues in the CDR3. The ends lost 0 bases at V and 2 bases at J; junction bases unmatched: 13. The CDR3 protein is CSARDRVLGGTTKNIQYF. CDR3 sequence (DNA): TGCAGTGCTAGAGATCGGGTATTAGGGGGCACAACCAAAAACATTCAGTACTTC.